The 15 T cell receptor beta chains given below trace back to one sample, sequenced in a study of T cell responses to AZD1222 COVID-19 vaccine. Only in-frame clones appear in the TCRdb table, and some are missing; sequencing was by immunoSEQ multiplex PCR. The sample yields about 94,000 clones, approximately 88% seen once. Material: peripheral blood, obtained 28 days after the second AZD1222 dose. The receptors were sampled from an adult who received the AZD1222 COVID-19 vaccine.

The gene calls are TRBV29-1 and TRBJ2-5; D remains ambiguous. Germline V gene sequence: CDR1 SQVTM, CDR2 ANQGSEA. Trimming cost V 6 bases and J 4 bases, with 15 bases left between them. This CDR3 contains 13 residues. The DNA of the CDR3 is TGCAGCGTCGCGCGAGGAGTAGGAGAGACCCAGTACTTC. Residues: CSVARGVGETQYF.

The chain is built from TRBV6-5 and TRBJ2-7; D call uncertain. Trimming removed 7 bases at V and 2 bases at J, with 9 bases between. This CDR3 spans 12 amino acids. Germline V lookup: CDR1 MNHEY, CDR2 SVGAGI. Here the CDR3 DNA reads TGTGCCAGCATCTTCGACACCTACGAGCAGTACTTC. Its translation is CASIFDTYEQYF.

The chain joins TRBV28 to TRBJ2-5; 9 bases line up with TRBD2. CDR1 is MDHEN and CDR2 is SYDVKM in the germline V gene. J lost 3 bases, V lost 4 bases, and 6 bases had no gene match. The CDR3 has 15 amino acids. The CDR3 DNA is TGTGCCAGCAGTTCGGCGGGGGGGGGAAAAGAGACCCAGTACTTC. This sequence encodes CASSSAGGGKETQYF.

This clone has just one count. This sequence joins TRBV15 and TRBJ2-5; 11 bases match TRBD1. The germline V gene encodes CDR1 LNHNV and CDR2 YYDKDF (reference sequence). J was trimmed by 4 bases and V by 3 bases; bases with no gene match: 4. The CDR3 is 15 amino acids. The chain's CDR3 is CATSSWTGGRETQYF. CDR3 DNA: TGTGCCACCAGCAGCTGGACAGGGGGCCGAGAGACCCAGTACTTC.

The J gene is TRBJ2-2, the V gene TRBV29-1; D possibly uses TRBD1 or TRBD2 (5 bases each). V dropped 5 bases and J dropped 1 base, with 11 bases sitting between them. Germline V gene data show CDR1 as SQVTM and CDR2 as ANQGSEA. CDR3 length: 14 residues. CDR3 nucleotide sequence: TGCAGCGTTAGAGGGGCTCTGAACACCGGGGAGCTGTTTTTT. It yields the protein CSVRGALNTGELFF.

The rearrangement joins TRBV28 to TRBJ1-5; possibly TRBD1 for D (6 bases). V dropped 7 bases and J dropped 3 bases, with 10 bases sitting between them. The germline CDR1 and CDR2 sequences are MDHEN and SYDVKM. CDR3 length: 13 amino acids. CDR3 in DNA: TGTGCCAGCAACAGGGACACCAATCAGCCCCAGCATTTT. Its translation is CASNRDTNQPQHF.

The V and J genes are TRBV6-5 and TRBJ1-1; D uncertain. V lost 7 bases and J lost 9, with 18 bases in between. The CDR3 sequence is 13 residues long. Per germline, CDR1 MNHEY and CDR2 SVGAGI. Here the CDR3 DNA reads TGTGCCAGCAACCCTTCCCATGGAAAAAAAGCTTTCTTT. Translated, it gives CASNPSHGKKAFF.

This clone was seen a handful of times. CDR3 loop: CASSEGMGGGYTF. In DNA, the CDR3 is TGTGCCAGCAGTGAGGGTATGGGGGGCGGCTACACCTTC. The chain uses TRBV2 and TRBJ1-2; D may be TRBD1 (6 bases). Germline V gene lookup returns CDR1 SNHLY and CDR2 FYNNEI. There are 13 residues in the CDR3. Between the trimmed V and J ends, which lost 3 bases and 8 bases, there was a span of 13 bases. Looking up the rest from reference TRBV2 and TRBJ1-2 gives the full variable domain: EPEVTQTPSHQVTQMGQEVILRCVPISNHLYFYWYRQILGQKVEFLVSFYNNEISEKSEIFDDQFSVERPDGSNFTLKIRSTKLEDSAMYFCASSEGMGGGYTFGSGTRLTVV.

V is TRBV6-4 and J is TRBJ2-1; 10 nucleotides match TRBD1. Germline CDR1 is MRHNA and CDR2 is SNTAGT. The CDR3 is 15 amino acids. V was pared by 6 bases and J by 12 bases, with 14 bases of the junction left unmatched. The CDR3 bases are TGTGCCAGCAGACCCTCCGGGACAGGGGAGGGACGGCAGTTCTTC. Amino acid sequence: CASRPSGTGEGRQFF.

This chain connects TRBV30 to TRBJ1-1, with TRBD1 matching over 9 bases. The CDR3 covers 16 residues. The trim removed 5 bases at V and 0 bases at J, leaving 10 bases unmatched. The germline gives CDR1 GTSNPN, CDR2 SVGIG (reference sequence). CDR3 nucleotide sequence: TGTGCCTGGGATGGACAGGGGAGGGGGATGAACACTGAAGCTTTCTTT. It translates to CAWDGQGRGMNTEAFF.

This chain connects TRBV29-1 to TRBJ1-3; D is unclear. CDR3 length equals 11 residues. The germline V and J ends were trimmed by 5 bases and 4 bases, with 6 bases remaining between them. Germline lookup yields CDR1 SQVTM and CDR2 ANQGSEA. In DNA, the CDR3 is TGCAGCGTTTACGAGGGAAACACCATATATTTT. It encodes CSVYEGNTIYF.

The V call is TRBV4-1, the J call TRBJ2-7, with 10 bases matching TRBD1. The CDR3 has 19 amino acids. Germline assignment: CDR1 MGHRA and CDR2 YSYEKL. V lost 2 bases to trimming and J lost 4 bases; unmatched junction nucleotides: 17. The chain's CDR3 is CASSQRVFEVRQGAYEQYF. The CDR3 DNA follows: TGCGCCAGCAGCCAAAGAGTTTTCGAGGTACGACAGGGGGCTTACGAGCAGTACTTC.

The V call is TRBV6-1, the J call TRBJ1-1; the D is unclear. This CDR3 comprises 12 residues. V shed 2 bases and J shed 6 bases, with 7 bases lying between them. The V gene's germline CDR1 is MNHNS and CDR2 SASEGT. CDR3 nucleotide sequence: TGTGCCAGCAGTGAAAGGCCGGCTGAAGCTTTCTTT. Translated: CASSERPAEAFF.

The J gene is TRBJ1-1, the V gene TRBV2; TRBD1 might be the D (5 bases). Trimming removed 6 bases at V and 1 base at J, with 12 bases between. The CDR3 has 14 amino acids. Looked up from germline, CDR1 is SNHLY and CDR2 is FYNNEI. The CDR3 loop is CASSRRGTNTEAFF. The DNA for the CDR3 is TGTGCCAGCAGCCGGAGGGGTACGAACACTGAAGCTTTCTTT.

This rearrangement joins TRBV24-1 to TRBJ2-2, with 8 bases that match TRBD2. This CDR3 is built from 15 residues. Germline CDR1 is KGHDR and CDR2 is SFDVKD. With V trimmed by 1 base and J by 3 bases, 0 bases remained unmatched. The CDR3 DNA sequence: TGTGCCACCAGTGATTTAGCGGGAGACACCGGGGAGCTGTTTTTT. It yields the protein CATSDLAGDTGELFF.